A selection of T cell receptor beta chains follows, all from one sample in a study of read filtering for tumor transcriptome and immune sequencing. A single record per CDR3 protein comes from TCRdb applying MiXCR to the reads. The data contain 8,500 to 9,500 distinct CDR3 sequences, roughly 15% of them seen just once; the ten biggest clones take up 20% to 30%. Sequenced material: a population of CD138-negative cells sorted from bone marrow. The receptors come from a donor aged 40 or over with multiple myeloma. Both conserved end residues are part of each CDR3. D genes are given only for firm matches. Not all rows give a size; the values are once, few, many and, for expanded clones, a class.

TRBV7-9,.,.,TRBJ1-1,16,TGTGCCAGCGGCTCTACCTTGAGGGACCTGAACACTGAAGCTTTCTTT,CASGSTLRDLNTEAFF
TRBV4-3,medium-sized,.,TRBJ2-1,16,TGCGCCAGCAGCCAAGACACGGGACGGGCCTACAATGAGCAGTTCTTC,CASSQDTGRAYNEQFF
TRBV10-3,medium-sized,.,TRBJ2-7,12,TGTGCCATCAGTGAGGAGGAGTACGAGCAGTACTTC,CAISEEEYEQYF
TRBV29-1,many,.,TRBJ2-3,15,TGCAGCGTTTTAGTCGATGGTCGGTTCACAGATACGCAGTATTTT,CSVLVDGRFTDTQYF
TRBV2,medium-sized,TRBD1,TRBJ1-4,17,TGTGCCAGCACCAAGGGACAGGGCGCCCGACAGCTGGAAAAACTGTTTTTT,CASTKGQGARQLEKLFF
TRBV3-1,many,.,TRBJ2-5,13,TGTGCCAGCAGCCAAGTACTGCAAGAGACCCAGTACTTC,CASSQVLQETQYF
TRBV24-1,many,.,TRBJ2-7,12,TGTGCCACCTCGGGACCCACCTACGAGCAGTACTTC,CATSGPTYEQYF
TRBV20-1,few,TRBD1,TRBJ2-5,15,TGCAGTGCTAGACTACAGGGGAACCTCCAAGAGACCCAGTACTTC,CSARLQGNLQETQYF
TRBV9,.,.,TRBJ2-1,14,TGTGCCAGCAGCGTAGCTGAACTAGGAAATGAGCGGTTCTTC,CASSVAELGNERFF
TRBV20-1,few,.,TRBJ2-1,16,TGCAGTGCTAGAGCCGAGACAGGTGGCGAGGGCAATGAACAGTTCTTC,CSARAETGGEGNEQFF
TRBV28,large,TRBD1,TRBJ1-1,14,TGTGCCAGCAGGGGACAGGGCTTTAACACTGAAGCTTTCTTT,CASRGQGFNTEAFF
TRBV29-1,.,.,TRBJ2-7,11,TGCAGCGTTGAAGATCTTGGCGAGCAGTACTTC,CSVEDLGEQYF
TRBV21-1,many,.,TRBJ2-5,12,TGTGCCAGCAGGAGGGCCGGAGAGACCCAGTACTTC,CASRRAGETQYF
TRBV12-5,many,.,TRBJ1-2,11,TGTGCTAGTGGTTCGGCTCCAGGCTACACCTTC,CASGSAPGYTF
TRBV11-1,many,.,TRBJ2-1,14,TGTGCCAGCGGCCAGGGGAACATTCTGAATGAGCAGTTCTTC,CASGQGNILNEQFF
TRBV7-2,many,TRBD2,TRBJ2-5,16,TGTGCCAGCAGCTCCTCTAGCGGGCGGGGACAAGAGACCCAGTACTTC,CASSSSSGRGQETQYF
TRBV7-9,many,TRBD1,TRBJ2-7,14,TGTGCCAGCAGCTCAGAGACAGGGGACGACGAGCAGTACTTC,CASSSETGDDEQYF
TRBV9,many,.,TRBJ2-2,15,TGTGCCAGCAGCGGATTCTCAGGGGAAACCGGGGAGCTGTTTTTT,CASSGFSGETGELFF
TRBV25-1,many,.,TRBJ1-3,13,TGTGCCAGCAGTTTTCTCTCTGGAAACACCATATATTTT,CASSFLSGNTIYF
TRBV6-1,.,.,TRBJ2-7,16,TGTGCCAGCAGAGCGACTCTTAGCGGCCCCTCCTACGAGCAGTACTTC,CASRATLSGPSYEQYF
TRBV30,.,.,TRBJ2-3,15,TGTGCCTGGAGTGTAGGACCTGGGGCAGGAGATACGCAGTATTTT,CAWSVGPGAGDTQYF
TRBV7-6,large,TRBD1,TRBJ2-7,15,TGTGCCAGCAGCTTGTCCCGGGACAGCGGCTACGAGCAGTACTTC,CASSLSRDSGYEQYF
TRBV12-3/TRBV12-4,medium-sized,.,TRBJ2-1,15,TGTGCCAGCAGTTTAGGTCAGAGGTCGAACAATGAGCAGTTCTTC,CASSLGQRSNNEQFF
TRBV20-1,many,TRBD1,TRBJ1-2,15,TGCAGTGCCTTACTCCCGGGACAGGGGAGAGGTGGCTACACCTTC,CSALLPGQGRGGYTF
TRBV20-1,many,.,TRBJ1-5,13,TGCAGTGCTAGAAGGCAGCTAAATCAGCCCCAGCATTTT,CSARRQLNQPQHF
TRBV24-1,.,TRBD1,TRBJ2-1,15,TGTGCCACCGGCCCGGGACAGACCCCATACAATGAGCAGCTCTTC,CATGPGQTPYNEQLF
TRBV7-2,once,.,TRBJ1-6,15,TGTGCCAGCAGCAAGAGACAGCTACGGAATACACCCCTCCACTTT,CASSKRQLRNTPLHF
TRBV12-3/TRBV12-4,few,.,TRBJ1-5,15,TGTGCCAGCAGTTTAAGTCGGCAGCGCTATCAGGCCCAGCATTTT,CASSLSRQRYQAQHF
TRBV7-9,.,.,TRBJ1-2,13,TGTGCCAGCAGCTTAGCGCCATGCTTAGGCTACACCTTC,CASSLAPCLGYTF
TRBV27,many,.,TRBJ1-1,15,TGTGCCAGCAGTTTAATGGGACGAGGAGGATCTGAAGCTTTCTTT,CASSLMGRGGSEAFF
TRBV6-4,many,.,TRBJ2-2,13,TGTGCCAGCAGTGACGATCCTCCCGGGGAGCTGTTTTTT,CASSDDPPGELFF
TRBV29-1,many,TRBD1,TRBJ1-5,17,TGCAGCGTTGTTCTGGCGGGACAGGGGTATAGCAATCAGCCCCAGCATTTT,CSVVLAGQGYSNQPQHF
TRBV7-2,many,.,TRBJ1-1,13,TGTGCCAGCAGCTTACGCATGAACACTGAAGCTTTCTTT,CASSLRMNTEAFF
TRBV4-3,medium-sized,.,TRBJ1-1,14,TGCGCCAGCAGCCAAGACGGCATGAACACTGAAGCTTTCTTT,CASSQDGMNTEAFF
TRBV25-1,few,.,TRBJ2-1,18,TGTGCCAGCAGTGACCCCCGAGGGGGGCGGGGAGGGGGCAATGAGCAGTTCTTC,CASSDPRGGRGGGNEQFF
TRBV10-3,many,TRBD1,TRBJ2-1,14,TGTGCCATCCTCGGACAGGGGGGAGGGAATGAGCAGTTCTTC,CAILGQGGGNEQFF
TRBV3-1,many,.,TRBJ1-2,16,TGTGCCAGCAGCCAAGGAGAGGGGAGGGCATCCCATGGCTACACCTTC,CASSQGEGRASHGYTF
TRBV5-4,many,.,TRBJ2-7,15,TGTGCCAGCAGCTGGGACGGCGGGAAGGTCTACGAGCAGTACTTC,CASSWDGGKVYEQYF
TRBV20-1,many,TRBD2,TRBJ2-1,17,TGCAGTGCTAGAGGACAGATCAAGGGAGGGTCATACAATGTGCAGTTCTTC,CSARGQIKGGSYNVQFF
TRBV6-1,many,.,TRBJ1-5,12,TGTGCCAGCAGGGGGGGTCGTCAGCCCCAGCATTTT,CASRGGRQPQHF
TRBV20-1,medium-sized,TRBD1,TRBJ2-7,12,TGCAGTGCTAGGGCAGGGGGCTACGAGCAGTACTTC,CSARAGGYEQYF
TRBV19,many,.,TRBJ2-1,14,TGTGCCAGTACGGACCGGGGGCCGAACAATGAGCAGTTCTTC,CASTDRGPNNEQFF
TRBV19,many,.,TRBJ1-1,16,TGTGCCAGTAGCGGGGGGGGAGGATTAATGAACACTGAAGCTTTCTTT,CASSGGGGLMNTEAFF
TRBV6-6,many,.,TRBJ1-1,11,TGTGCCAGCAGTTACCCCGGACATTACTATTTT,CASSYPGHYYF
TRBV15,medium-sized,TRBD2,TRBJ2-1,13,TGTGCCACCAGCAGAGGACTAGCCGACGAGCAGTTCTTC,CATSRGLADEQFF
TRBV20-1,.,TRBD2,TRBJ2-1,14,TGCAGTGGGAGAAGCGGGGGGAGTGGACATGAGCAGTTCTTC,CSGRSGGSGHEQFF